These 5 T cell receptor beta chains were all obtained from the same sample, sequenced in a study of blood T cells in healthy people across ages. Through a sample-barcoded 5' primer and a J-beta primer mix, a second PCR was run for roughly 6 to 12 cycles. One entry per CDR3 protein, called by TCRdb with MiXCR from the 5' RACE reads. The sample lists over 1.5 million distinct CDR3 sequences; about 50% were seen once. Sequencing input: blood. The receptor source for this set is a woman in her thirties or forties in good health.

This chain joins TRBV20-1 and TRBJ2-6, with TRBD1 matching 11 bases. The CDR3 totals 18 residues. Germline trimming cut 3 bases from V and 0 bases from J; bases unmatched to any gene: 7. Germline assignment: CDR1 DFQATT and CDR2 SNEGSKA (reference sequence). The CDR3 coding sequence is TGCAGTGCTAGTCGTAGGACAGGGGGCTTCTCTGGGGCCAACGTCCTGACTTTC. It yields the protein CSASRRTGGFSGANVLTF.

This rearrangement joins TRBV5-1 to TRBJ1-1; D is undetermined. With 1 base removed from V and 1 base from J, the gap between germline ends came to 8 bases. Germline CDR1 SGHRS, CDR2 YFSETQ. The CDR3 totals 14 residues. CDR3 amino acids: CASSLQARNTEAFF. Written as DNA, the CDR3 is TGCGCCAGCAGCTTGCAAGCGAGGAACACTGAAGCTTTCTTT.

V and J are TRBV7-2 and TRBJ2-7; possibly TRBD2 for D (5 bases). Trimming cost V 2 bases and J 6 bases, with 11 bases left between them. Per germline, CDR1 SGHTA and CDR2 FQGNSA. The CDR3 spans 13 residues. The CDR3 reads CASSLRGQTEQYF. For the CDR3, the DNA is TGTGCCAGCAGCTTAAGAGGGCAAACCGAGCAGTACTTC. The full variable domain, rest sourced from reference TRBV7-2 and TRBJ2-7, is GAGVSQSPSNKVTEKGKDVELRCDPISGHTALYWYRQSLGQGLEFLIYFQGNSAPDKSGLPSDRFSAERTGGSVSTLTIQRTQQEDSAVYLCASSLRGQTEQYFGPGTRLTVT.

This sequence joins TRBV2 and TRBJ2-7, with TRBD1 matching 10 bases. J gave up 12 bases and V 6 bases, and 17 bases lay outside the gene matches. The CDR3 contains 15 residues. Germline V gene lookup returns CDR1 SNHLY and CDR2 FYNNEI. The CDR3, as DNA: TGTGCCAGCAGCGGGAACCGGGACAGGGGCCGATCTGGGTACTTC. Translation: CASSGNRDRGRSGYF. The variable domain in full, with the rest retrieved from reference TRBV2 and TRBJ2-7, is EPEVTQTPSHQVTQMGQEVILRCVPISNHLYFYWYRQILGQKVEFLVSFYNNEISEKSEIFDDQFSVERPDGSNFTLKIRSTKLEDSAMYFCASSGNRDRGRSGYFGPGTRLTVT.

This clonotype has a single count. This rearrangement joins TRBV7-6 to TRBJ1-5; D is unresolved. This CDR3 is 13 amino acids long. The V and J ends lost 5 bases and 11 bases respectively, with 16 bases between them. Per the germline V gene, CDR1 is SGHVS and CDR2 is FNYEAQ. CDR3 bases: TGTGCCAGCAGCAATCCCCCCGGTAGGTCCCAGCATTTT. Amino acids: CASSNPPGRSQHF. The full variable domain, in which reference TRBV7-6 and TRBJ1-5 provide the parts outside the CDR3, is GAGVSQSPRYKVTKRGQDVALRCDPISGHVSLYWYRQALGQGPEFLTYFNYEAQQDKSGLPNDRFSAERPEGSISTLTIQRTEQRDSAMYRCASSNPPGRSQHFGDGTRLSIL.